Listed below are T cell receptor beta chains from one sample, sequenced in a study of blood T cell repertoires in COVID-19. The repertoire was sequenced with immunoSEQ multiplex PCR; TCRdb's copy has only in-frame clones and lacks some. Among more than 45,000 clones listed, around 82% were seen once. Material: peripheral blood. These receptors originate from an older man with COVID-19, enrolled during active disease. CDR3s include the opening cysteine and the closing phenylalanine or tryptophan.

v_call cdr3_aa
TRBV30 CAPDRGGYEQYF
TRBV2 CASTSGAGTDTQYF
TRBV21-1 CASGQVGKTEAFF
TRBV5-1 CASTEQNEQFF
TRBV7-2 CASSSTRGSYGYTF
TRBV5-6 CASSPQGQGDQPQHF
TRBV28 CASRPGQGVGYGYTF
TRBV6-2/TRBV6-3 CASSYWVGGTEETQYF
TRBV7-2 CASSRTTGGNTIYF
TRBV7-2 CASSLGGRDNSPLHF
TRBV19 CASSVGQTNYGYTF
TRBV3-1/TRBV3-2 CASSQSGHDYGYTF
TRBV27 CASGQGSYTQYF
TRBV24-1 CATSDPSGGAGEQYF
TRBV11-2 CASSFTGDRYSYEQYF
TRBV15 CATSPGENYGYTF
TRBV28 CASSYRELSGNTIYF
TRBV19 CASKEARGYSNQPQHF
TRBV5-5 CASSLVLQGANEKLFF
TRBV24-1 CATSDFPSSGRGVEQFF
TRBV5-1 CASSRQGSDTEAFF
TRBV11-2 CASSLSLGPGGTGELFF
TRBV6-2/TRBV6-3 CASSYSRTAGSNYGYTF
TRBV5-4 CASSLTFGQGGFGYTF